Below, 7 T cell receptor beta chains from the same sample are listed, as sequenced in a study of T cells in Graves' hyperthyroidism and ophthalmopathy. Amplification targeted TCR beta CDR3 regions from RNA transcripts. First-round RT-PCR with HTBI primers amplified the TCR CDR3 region. TCRdb recomputed calls from the multiplex PCR reads with MiXCR, one row per CDR3 protein. The data contain 380,000 or so distinct CDR3 sequences, under 20% of them singletons. Sequenced sample: blood. Receptor source: a young woman with Graves' hyperthyroidism.

This clonotype was found many times. The chain recombines TRBV11-2 with TRBJ1-5; TRBD1 is a possible D gene (5 bases). Trimming cost V 4 bases and J 7 bases, with 14 bases left between them. CDR3 length: 14 amino acids. The V gene's germline CDR1 is SGHAT and CDR2 FQNNGV. The CDR3 spells CASSSEGLGQPQHF. CDR3 coding DNA: TGTGCCAGCAGCTCTGAGGGGTTAGGGCAGCCCCAGCATTTT.

This clonotype occurred a few times. J is TRBJ1-5 and V is TRBV12-3 or TRBV12-4; D not certain. The CDR3 has 17 residues. V was shortened by 2 bases and J by 0 bases, with 14 bases between the two germline ends. This CDR3 reads CASSLYQGFYSNQPQHF. The CDR3 DNA is TGTGCCAGCAGTTTATATCAAGGATTCTATAGCAATCAGCCCCAGCATTTT.

In this sample, this clonotype turned up many times. This chain links TRBV15 with TRBJ1-2; no definite D call. The CDR3 covers 12 residues. V dropped 5 bases and J dropped 3 bases, with 7 bases sitting between them. Germline loops: CDR1 LNHNV, CDR2 YYDKDF (reference sequence). The chain's CDR3 is CATSSMYYGYTF. The CDR3 DNA reads TGTGCCACCAGCTCGATGTACTATGGCTACACCTTC.

This clonotype was seen repeatedly, ten times or more. CDR3 nucleotide sequence: TGTGCCAGCAGTTTAAATGTCGGTACCTACGAGCAGTACTTC. This encodes CASSLNVGTYEQYF. V is TRBV12-3 or TRBV12-4 and J is TRBJ2-7; D gene ambiguous. Deletions cut 2 bases from V and 2 bases from J, with 10 bases between. The CDR3 extends over 14 amino acids.

Here the CDR3 DNA reads TGTGCCAGCAGTTTGGGGGGGGGGGCCGCCGCCACCTTC. Residues: CASSLGGGAAATF. The gene calls are TRBV12-3 or TRBV12-4 and TRBJ1-2; perhaps TRBD1 as D (6 bases). This CDR3 has 13 residues. V lost 3 bases and J 13 bases, leaving 18 bases between the germline ends.

This clonotype was recorded a few times. The rearrangement joins TRBV9 to TRBJ2-7; D is ambiguous. V lost 0 bases and J lost 2, with 9 bases in between. This CDR3 contains 14 residues. Germline V lookup: CDR1 SGDLS, CDR2 YYNGEE. Here the CDR3 reads CASSVGYAAYEQYF. In DNA, the CDR3 is TGTGCCAGCAGCGTAGGTTACGCCGCCTACGAGCAGTACTTC. The whole variable domain, remainder taken from reference TRBV9 and TRBJ2-7, is DSGVTQTPKHLITATGQRVTLRCSPRSGDLSVYWYQQSLDQGLQFLIQYYNGEERAKGNILERFSAQQFPDLHSELNLSSLELGDSALYFCASSVGYAAYEQYFGPGTRLTVT.

This clonotype was counted ten times or more. The chain is built from TRBV25-1 and TRBJ2-7, with 7 nucleotides matching TRBD2. V lost 3 bases and J lost 2; bases outside the gene matches: 4. Germline-derived CDR1 and CDR2 are MGHDK and SYGVNS. The CDR3 is 14 residues long. CDR3 in DNA: TGTGCCAGCAGTGAGGCGGGAGACCCCTACGAGCAGTACTTC. Translating it yields CASSEAGDPYEQYF.